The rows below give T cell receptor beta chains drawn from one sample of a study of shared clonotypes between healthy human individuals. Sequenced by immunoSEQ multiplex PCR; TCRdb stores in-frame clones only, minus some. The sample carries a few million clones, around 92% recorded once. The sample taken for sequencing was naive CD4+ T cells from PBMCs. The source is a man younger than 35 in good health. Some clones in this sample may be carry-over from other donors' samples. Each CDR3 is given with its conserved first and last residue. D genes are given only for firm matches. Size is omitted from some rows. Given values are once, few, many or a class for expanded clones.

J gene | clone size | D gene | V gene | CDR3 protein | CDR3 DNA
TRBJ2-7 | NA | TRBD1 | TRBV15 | CATSRRDRGDWYF | TGTGCCACCAGCCGCCGGGACAGGGGGGATTGGTACTTC
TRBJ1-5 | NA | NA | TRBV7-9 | CASSPSFGNQPQHF | TGTGCCAGCAGCCCCTCCTTCGGCAATCAGCCCCAGCATTTT
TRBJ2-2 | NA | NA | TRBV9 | CASSVGPRDTNTGELFF | TGTGCCAGCAGCGTAGGACCGCGGGACACTAACACCGGGGAGCTGTTTTTT
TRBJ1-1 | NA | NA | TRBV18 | CASSPGGSEAFF | TGTGCCAGCTCACCGGGTGGGAGTGAAGCTTTCTTT
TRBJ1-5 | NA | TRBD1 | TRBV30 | CAWSVRTGGDQPQHF | TGTGCCTGGAGTGTTAGGACAGGGGGAGATCAGCCCCAGCATTTT
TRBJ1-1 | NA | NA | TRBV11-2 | CASSLSRGNTEAFF | TGTGCCAGCAGCTTATCCCGGGGGAACACTGAAGCTTTCTTT
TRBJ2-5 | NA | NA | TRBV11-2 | CASSLPGETQYF | TGTGCCAGCAGCTTACCCGGGGAGACCCAGTACTTC
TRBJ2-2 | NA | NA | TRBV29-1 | CSVDGGTNTGELFF | TGCAGCGTTGACGGCGGGACGAACACCGGGGAGCTGTTTTTT
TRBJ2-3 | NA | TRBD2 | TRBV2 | CASSDVAGVPDTQYF | TGTGCCAGCAGTGATGTAGCGGGAGTACCAGATACGCAGTATTTT
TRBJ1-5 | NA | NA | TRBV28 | CASSPAWVQPQHF | TGTGCCAGCAGTCCAGCGTGGGTCCAGCCCCAGCATTTT
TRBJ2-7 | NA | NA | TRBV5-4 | CASSLPGASSYEQYF | TGTGCCAGCAGCCTCCCGGGGGCCAGCTCCTACGAGCAGTACTTC
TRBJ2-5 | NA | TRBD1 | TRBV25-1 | CASSPQGARQETQYF | TGTGCCAGCAGTCCACAGGGGGCGCGGCAAGAGACCCAGTACTTC
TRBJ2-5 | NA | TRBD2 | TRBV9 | CASSARGGYQETQYF | TGTGCCAGCAGCGCCCGGGGAGGGTACCAAGAGACCCAGTACTTC
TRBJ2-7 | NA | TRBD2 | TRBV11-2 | CASSQTSGRYHEQYF | TGTGCCAGCAGCCAGACTAGCGGGAGATACCACGAGCAGTACTTC
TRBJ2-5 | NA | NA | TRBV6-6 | CASSSGETQYF | TGTGCCAGCAGTTCGGGGGAGACCCAGTACTTC
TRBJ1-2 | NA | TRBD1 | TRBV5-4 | CASSPTVGGRDYGYTF | TGTGCCAGCAGCCCCACCGTAGGGGGCCGGGACTATGGCTACACCTTC
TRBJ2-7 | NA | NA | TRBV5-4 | CASSSASSSYEQYF | TGTGCCAGCAGCTCCGCGTCGAGCTCCTACGAGCAGTACTTC
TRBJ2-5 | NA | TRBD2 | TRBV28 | CASSSPGLEGETQYF | TGTGCCAGCAGTTCTCCGGGACTAGAAGGAGAGACCCAGTACTTC
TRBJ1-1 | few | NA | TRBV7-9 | CASSPFNTEAFF | TGTGCCAGCAGCCCCTTCAACACTGAAGCTTTCTTT
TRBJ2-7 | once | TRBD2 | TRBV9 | CASSGYGTRGEQYF | TGTGCCAGCAGCGGGTACGGGACTAGAGGCGAGCAGTACTTC
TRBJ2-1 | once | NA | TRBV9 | CASGKSANEQFF | TGTGCCAGCGGAAAATCCGCCAATGAGCAGTTCTTC
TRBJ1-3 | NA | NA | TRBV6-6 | CASSYGVSSGNTIYF | TGTGCCAGCAGTTACGGGGTGAGCTCTGGAAACACCATATATTTT
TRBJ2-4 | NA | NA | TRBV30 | CAWSAGSHIQYF | TGTGCCTGGAGTGCGGGGAGTCACATTCAGTACTTC
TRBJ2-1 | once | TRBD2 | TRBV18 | CASSPRGSGSPSVGEQFF | TGTGCCAGCTCACCAAGGGGTAGCGGGAGCCCCTCAGTGGGTGAGCAGTTCTTC
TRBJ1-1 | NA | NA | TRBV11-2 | CASSLAGGAEAFF | TGTGCCAGCAGCTTAGCCGGGGGCGCAGAAGCTTTCTTT
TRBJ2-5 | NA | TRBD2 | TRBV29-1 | CSVTSGQETQYF | TGCAGCGTTACTAGCGGCCAAGAGACCCAGTACTTC
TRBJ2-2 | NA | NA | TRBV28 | CASSFFWAGGSGELFF | TGTGCCAGCAGTTTTTTTTGGGCTGGCGGGTCCGGGGAGCTGTTTTTT
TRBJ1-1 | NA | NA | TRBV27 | CASSLLFRAGNTEAFF | TGTGCCAGCAGTTTACTCTTTAGGGCAGGGAACACTGAAGCTTTCTTT
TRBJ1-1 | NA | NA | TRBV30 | CAWSVLGAQYTEAFF | TGTGCCTGGAGTGTATTGGGGGCCCAGTACACTGAAGCTTTCTTT
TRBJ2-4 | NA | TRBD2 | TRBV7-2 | CASSPGTSRTKNIQYF | TGTGCCAGCAGCCCCGGGACTAGCCGGACCAAAAACATTCAGTACTTC
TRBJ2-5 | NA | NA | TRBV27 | CASSPWGGSETQYF | TGTGCCAGCAGCCCCTGGGGAGGCAGCGAGACCCAGTACTTC
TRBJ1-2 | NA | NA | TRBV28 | CASGRLGLGLTSVGYGYTF | TGTGCCAGCGGTCGCCTGGGGCTCGGACTTACCTCAGTAGGGTATGGCTACACCTTC
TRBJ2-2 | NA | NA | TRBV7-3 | CASSLNPGANGELFF | TGTGCCAGCAGCTTAAATCCTGGGGCCAACGGGGAGCTGTTTTTT
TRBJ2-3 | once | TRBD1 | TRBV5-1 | CASSPTPPGQAQYF | TGCGCCAGCAGCCCCACTCCCCCGGGACAGGCGCAGTATTTT
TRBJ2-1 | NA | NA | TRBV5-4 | CASSLEGRNNEQFF | TGTGCCAGCAGCTTGGAGGGGCGGAACAATGAGCAGTTCTTC
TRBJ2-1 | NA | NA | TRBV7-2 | CASSLAGISYNEQFF | TGTGCCAGCAGCTTAGCGGGAATTTCCTACAATGAGCAGTTCTTC
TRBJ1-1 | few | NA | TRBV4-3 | CASSQVGHKLNTEAFF | TGCGCCAGCAGCCAAGTCGGGCACAAACTTAACACTGAAGCTTTCTTT
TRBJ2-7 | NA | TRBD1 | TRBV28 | CASSFTGVLGSYEQYF | TGTGCCAGCAGTTTTACAGGGGTTCTGGGATCCTACGAGCAGTACTTC
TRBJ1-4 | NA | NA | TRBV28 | CASSFDPQAEKLFF | TGTGCCAGCAGTTTTGATCCCCAGGCTGAAAAACTGTTTTTT
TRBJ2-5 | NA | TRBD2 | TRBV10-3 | CAISGLAGAIQETQYF | TGTGCCATCAGCGGACTAGCGGGAGCTATACAAGAGACCCAGTACTTC
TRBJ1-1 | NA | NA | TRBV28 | CASSPHGPVNTEAFF | TGTGCCAGCAGCCCGCACGGGCCCGTGAACACTGAAGCTTTCTTT
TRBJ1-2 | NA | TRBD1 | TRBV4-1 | CASSRAGQASNYGYTF | TGCGCCAGCAGCCGCGCGGGACAGGCGTCAAACTATGGCTACACCTTC
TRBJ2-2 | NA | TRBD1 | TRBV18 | CASSPPNRGLDTGELFF | TGTGCCAGCTCACCACCGAACAGGGGGCTAGACACCGGGGAGCTGTTTTTT
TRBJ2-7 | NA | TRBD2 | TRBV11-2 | CASSPSRIAGGYDEQYF | TGTGCCAGCAGCCCCTCACGAATAGCGGGAGGATACGACGAGCAGTACTTC
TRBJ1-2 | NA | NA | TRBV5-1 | CASSPRTLLPNYGYTF | TGCGCCAGCAGCCCAAGGACACTTCTCCCTAACTATGGCTACACCTTC
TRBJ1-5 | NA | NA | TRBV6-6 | CATSSGINQPQHF | TGTGCCACCTCATCAGGGATCAATCAGCCCCAGCATTTT
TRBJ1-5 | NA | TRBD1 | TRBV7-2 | CASSLRPPGQGNQPQHF | TGTGCCAGCAGCTTACGACCACCGGGACAGGGGAATCAGCCCCAGCATTTT
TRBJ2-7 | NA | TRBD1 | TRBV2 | CASTSGQGGPEQYF | TGTGCCAGCACCTCGGGACAGGGCGGTCCCGAGCAGTACTTC
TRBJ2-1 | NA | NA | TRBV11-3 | CASSPGRAFHNEQFF | TGTGCCAGCAGCCCAGGAAGGGCCTTCCACAATGAGCAGTTCTTC
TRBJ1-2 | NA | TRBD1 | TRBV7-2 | CASSLGRGRDGYTF | TGTGCCAGCAGCTTGGGCAGGGGGCGCGACGGCTACACCTTC
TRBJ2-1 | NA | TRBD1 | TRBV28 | CASSSPGTAYNEQFF | TGTGCCAGCAGTTCACCCGGGACAGCCTACAATGAGCAGTTCTTC
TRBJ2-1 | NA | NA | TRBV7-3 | CASSLTTGYNEQFF | TGTGCCAGCAGCCTCACCACAGGGTACAATGAGCAGTTCTTC
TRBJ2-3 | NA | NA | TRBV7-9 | CASSSRDLLPDTQYF | TGTGCCAGCAGCTCCCGGGACCTACTACCGGATACGCAGTATTTT
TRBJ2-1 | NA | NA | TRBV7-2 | CASSLLGIGNEQFF | TGTGCCAGCAGCTTATTGGGTATTGGGAATGAGCAGTTCTTC